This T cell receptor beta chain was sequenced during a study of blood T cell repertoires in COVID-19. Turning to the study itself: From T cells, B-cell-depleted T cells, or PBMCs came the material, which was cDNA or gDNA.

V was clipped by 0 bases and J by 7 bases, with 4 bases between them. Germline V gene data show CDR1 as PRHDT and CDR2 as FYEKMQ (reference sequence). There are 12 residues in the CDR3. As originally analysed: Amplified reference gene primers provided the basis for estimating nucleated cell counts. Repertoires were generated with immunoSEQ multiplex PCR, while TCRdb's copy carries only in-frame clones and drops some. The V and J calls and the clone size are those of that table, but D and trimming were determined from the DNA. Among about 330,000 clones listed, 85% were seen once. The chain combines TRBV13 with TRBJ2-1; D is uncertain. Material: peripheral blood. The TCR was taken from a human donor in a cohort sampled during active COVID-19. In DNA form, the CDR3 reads TGTGCCAGCAGCTTAGGCAGGAATGAGCAGTTCTTC. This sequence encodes CASSLGRNEQFF.